The rows below give T cell receptor beta chains drawn from one sample of a study of blood T cell repertoires in COVID-19. The data were produced by immunoSEQ multiplex PCR, yet TCRdb's version contains in-frame clones alone and is incomplete. The table lists 300,000 to 400,000 clones, 87% of them singletons, with around 6% in the top ten. Sequenced material: peripheral blood. Receptor source: a woman between 45 and 60 years old with COVID-19, enrolled during active disease. The CDR3 runs from the conserved cysteine through the conserved F or W. D genes are given only for firm matches. Some rows mark clone size as missing; the rest say once, few, many or name a class of expanded clone.

j_call | cdr3_length | clone_size | d_call | v_call | cdr3_aa | cdr3_nt
TRBJ2-2 | 15 | NA | TRBD2 | TRBV9 | CASSVDGRKTGELFF | TGTGCCAGCAGCGTAGACGGGAGGAAGACCGGGGAGCTGTTTTTT
TRBJ1-6 | 16 | NA | NA | TRBV6-6 | CASSYSQGSFTPPLHF | TGTGCCAGCAGTTACTCCCAGGGCTCATTCACCCCTCCCCTCCACTTT
TRBJ2-6 | 16 | NA | NA | TRBV2 | CASSKQEKAGANVLTF | TGTGCCAGCAGTAAACAGGAAAAGGCTGGGGCCAACGTCCTGACTTTC
TRBJ1-1 | 15 | NA | TRBD1 | TRBV5-1 | CASSLAGGVNTEAFF | TGCGCCAGCAGCTTGGCAGGGGGCGTGAACACTGAAGCTTTCTTT
TRBJ1-2 | 14 | NA | NA | TRBV6-6 | CASNRPGHNYGYTF | TGTGCCAGCAACAGACCGGGACACAACTATGGCTACACCTTC
TRBJ1-1 | 18 | NA | NA | TRBV7-9 | CASSLTQVLPLNSAEAFF | TGTGCCAGCAGCTTAACACAGGTCCTCCCTCTTAACTCGGCTGAAGCTTTCTTT
TRBJ2-5 | 14 | NA | NA | TRBV21-1 | CARRKRNSFQTQYF | TGTGCCAGGCGCAAACGCAACAGCTTCCAGACCCAGTACTTC
TRBJ1-1 | 14 | once | NA | TRBV6-5 | CASRPSQGRTEAFF | TGTGCCAGCAGGCCCTCCCAGGGTCGAACTGAAGCTTTCTTT
TRBJ1-2 | 15 | NA | TRBD1 | TRBV28 | CASRPTGGPGFGYTF | TGTGCCAGCAGACCCACAGGGGGGCCAGGGTTTGGCTACACCTTC
TRBJ1-2 | 15 | NA | NA | TRBV6-5 | CASSYSGNPSYGYTF | TGTGCCAGCAGTTACTCGGGCAACCCGTCCTATGGCTACACCTTC
TRBJ2-6 | 15 | NA | TRBD2 | TRBV5-1 | CASTWEGHGANVLTF | TGCGCCAGCACTTGGGAGGGGCATGGGGCCAACGTCCTGACTTTC
TRBJ1-6 | 9 | NA | NA | TRBV20-1 | CSLGSPLHF | TGCAGTCTCGGTTCACCCCTCCACTTT
TRBJ2-7 | 13 | NA | TRBD2 | TRBV3-1/TRBV3-2 | CASSRGGSYEQYF | TGTGCCAGCAGCCGGGGGGGGTCTTACGAGCAGTACTTC
TRBJ1-1 | 13 | once | NA | TRBV2 | CASNKNMNTEAFF | TGTGCCAGCAATAAGAACATGAACACTGAAGCTTTCTTT
TRBJ1-4 | 13 | NA | NA | TRBV7-8 | CASSLDLGEKLFF | TGTGCCAGCAGCTTAGATCTAGGTGAAAAACTGTTTTTT
TRBJ1-1 | 13 | NA | NA | TRBV18 | CASSPPSLTEAFF | TGTGCCAGCTCACCACCCTCTCTCACTGAAGCTTTCTTT
TRBJ1-1 | 16 | NA | NA | TRBV23-1 | CASSQTPKQLNTEAFF | TGCGCCAGCAGTCAAACACCAAAACAGTTAAACACTGAAGCTTTCTTT
TRBJ1-2 | 15 | once | TRBD1 | TRBV5-5 | CASSLVRTGAYGYTF | TGTGCCAGCAGCTTGGTCCGGACAGGGGCATATGGCTACACCTTC
TRBJ2-3 | 16 | NA | TRBD2 | TRBV5-1 | CASSPRTSGSTDTQYF | TGCGCCAGCAGCCCACGGACTAGCGGGAGCACAGATACGCAGTATTTT
TRBJ1-1 | 16 | NA | NA | TRBV20-1 | CSASSRQTRANTEAFF | TGCAGTGCTAGTTCTAGGCAGACTAGGGCGAACACTGAAGCTTTCTTT
TRBJ2-1 | 14 | NA | NA | TRBV11-3 | CASTDGGSYNEQFF | TGTGCCAGCACCGACGGCGGTTCCTACAATGAGCAGTTCTTC
TRBJ2-7 | 11 | NA | NA | TRBV27 | CASSQMREQYF | TGTGCCAGCAGCCAAATGCGGGAGCAGTACTTC
TRBJ2-4 | 15 | once | NA | TRBV7-2 | CASSSEDGAKNIQYF | TGTGCCAGCAGCTCCGAGGATGGTGCCAAAAACATTCAGTACTTC
TRBJ2-2 | 14 | NA | NA | TRBV5-3 | CARSREVDTGELFF | TGTGCCAGATCCAGGGAGGTTGACACCGGGGAGCTGTTTTTT
TRBJ2-1 | 15 | NA | NA | TRBV7-6 | CASSLNEGTNNEQFF | TGTGCCAGCAGCTTAAATGAGGGTACGAACAATGAGCAGTTCTTC
TRBJ2-2 | 16 | NA | TRBD2 | TRBV2 | CASSPTSGRARGELFF | TGTGCCAGCAGTCCGACTAGCGGGAGGGCCCGAGGGGAGCTGTTTTTT